The entry below gives a single T cell receptor beta chain sequence along with its context. Primers for the PCR totalled 60 Vbeta and 13 Jbeta. Assay used: immunoSEQ multiplex PCR; TCRdb lists only in-frame clones, some missing. The table shows 130,000 or so clones, with approximately 82% occurring only once. Trimming took 3 bases from V and 10 from J, leaving 15 bases between them. Germline-derived CDR1 and CDR2 are SEHNR and FQNEAQ (reference sequence). This CDR3 is 14 amino acids long. This record comes from a study of cytomegalovirus exposure and HLA in healthy donors. The receptor was derived from a man between 40 and 49 years old in good health and CMV-seronegative. Sequencing was done on a sample of PBMCs. The chain is built from TRBV7-9 and TRBJ1-4; D remains unclear. The chain's CDR3 is CASSLAQIAGKLFF. In nucleotides, the CDR3 is TGTGCCAGCAGCTTGGCCCAGATAGCCGGAAAACTGTTTTTT.